These 17 T cell receptor beta chains came from one sample sequenced in a study of CD8+ T cells in alopecia areata. Extracted RNA was reverse transcribed into cDNA, the sequencing template. Clones were sequenced by immunoSEQ multiplex PCR, and TCRdb holds only the in-frame ones, with some missing. This table has hundreds of thousands of clones, 50% to 75% appearing once. As to treatment: oral pan-JAK inhibitor, 5-10 mg twice daily. The input for sequencing was CD4+ T cells sorted from blood, taken around week 52, from a patient treated with tofacitinib. The receptors derive from a human donor with alopecia areata.

The chain recombines TRBV29-1 with TRBJ2-2; possibly TRBD2 for D (6 bases). V lost 4 bases and J 7 bases, leaving 10 bases between the germline ends. CDR3 length: 12 residues. CDR1 is SQVTM and CDR2 is ANQGSEA in the germline V gene. DNA of the CDR3: TGCAGCGTTGGCGGGGTGGGCGGGGAGCTGTTTTTT. This encodes CSVGGVGGELFF.

For the CDR3, the DNA is TGTGCCATCAGTCCCACCGGGGACCCCACGGGGACCCAGTACTTC. Its protein is CAISPTGDPTGTQYF. The chain combines TRBV10-3 with TRBJ2-5, with D tentatively TRBD1 or TRBD2 (5 bases each). Trimming took off 5 bases at V and 7 bases at J, with 20 bases between the two ends. This CDR3 is 15 amino acids long. Germline CDR1 is ENHRY and CDR2 is SYGVKD.

This chain links TRBV6-1 with TRBJ1-2; D is unresolved. The CDR3 sequence is 13 residues long. Germline V gives CDR1 MNHNS, CDR2 SASEGT. V was clipped by 11 bases and J by 1 base, with 14 bases between them. The CDR3 DNA reads as TGTGCCGCTAAACCTTGGGGTAACTATGGCTACACCTTC. Its translation is CAAKPWGNYGYTF.

With regard to this clone: This sample includes further DNA sequences coding for the same CDR3. The chain carries TRBV25-1 and TRBJ1-1; D is unresolved. The CDR3 runs to 11 residues. Trimming pared 3 bases from V and 3 bases from J, leaving 2 bases between. CDR1 and CDR2 (germline): MGHDK, SYGVNS. CDR3 residues: CASSEYTEAFF. The DNA of the CDR3 is TGTGCCAGCAGTGAGTACACTGAAGCTTTCTTT.

This clone occurred a few times. The chain is built from TRBV29-1 and TRBJ2-3; D might be TRBD1 (7 bases). Germline CDR1 SQVTM, CDR2 ANQGSEA. The germline V and J ends were trimmed by 5 bases and 7 bases, with 10 bases remaining between them. The CDR3 extends over 11 amino acids. CDR3 amino acids: CSVQGGHTQYF. The CDR3 nucleotides read TGCAGCGTTCAGGGGGGACATACGCAGTATTTT.

This clone has a handful of counts. This chain links TRBV23-1 with TRBJ2-3; D ambiguous. TRBV23-1 is given ORF status, its function remaining uncertain. The CDR3 length is 14 residues. Trimming left V 4 bases short and J 4 bases short, with 12 bases between. The CDR3 nucleotides read TGCGCCAGCAGTCGCCTCAGGCCTTCAGATACGCAGTATTTT. As protein: CASSRLRPSDTQYF.

V usage is TRBV4-1 and J usage is TRBJ1-5, with TRBD1 identical over 9 bases. Germline CDR1 reads MGHRA; CDR2 reads YSYEKL. The V segment lost 3 bases and the J segment 4 bases; nucleotides outside the gene matches: 13. CDR3 length: 18 amino acids. CDR3 nucleotides: TGCGCCAGCAGCCACCCGGGACAGGGTTTGAGGGGGAATCAGCCCCAGCATTTT. It encodes CASSHPGQGLRGNQPQHF.

This clone has only one observation. The gene calls are TRBV4-1 and TRBJ1-4, with D possibly TRBD1 on 5 matching bases. The length of the CDR3 is 14 residues. Trimming left V 4 bases short and J 6 bases short, with 12 bases between. CDR1 and CDR2 (germline): MGHRA, YSYEKL. The CDR3, as DNA: TGCGCCAGCAGCCGGCAGGGAAGGGATGAAAAACTGTTTTTT. It is translated as CASSRQGRDEKLFF.

The rearrangement links TRBV7-2 to TRBJ2-2; D gene unclear. CDR1 and CDR2 from the germline V gene are SGHTA and FQGNSA. V gave up 5 bases and J gave up 1 base, with 11 bases separating them. The CDR3 consists of 15 residues. As DNA, the CDR3 is TGTGCCAGCAGCCCCGAGTTTGGGAACACCGGGGAGCTGTTTTTT. This sequence encodes CASSPEFGNTGELFF.

V is TRBV5-4 and J is TRBJ2-5; D unresolved. The CDR3 contains 12 residues. Germline V gene sequence: CDR1 SGHNT, CDR2 YYREEE (reference sequence). V shed 9 bases and J shed 2 bases, with 11 bases lying between them. The CDR3 spells CATRVNQETQYF. DNA for the CDR3: TGTGCCACCCGAGTTAATCAAGAGACCCAGTACTTC.

The chain uses TRBV29-1 and TRBJ1-4; tentative D call: TRBD1 (6 bases). V was cut by 5 bases and J by 2 bases, with 21 bases left in between. CDR1 is SQVTM, CDR2 ANQGSEA, per germline. This CDR3 contains 17 residues. The CDR3 DNA follows: TGCAGCGTTTCGACAGGATATGGCAGAACGACTAATGAAAAACTGTTTTTT. This codes for CSVSTGYGRTTNEKLFF.

The rearrangement uses TRBV30 and TRBJ1-6; 8 bases map to TRBD1. J was trimmed by 8 bases and V by 3 bases; bases with no gene match: 6. The CDR3 consists of 14 residues. Germline V gene lookup returns CDR1 GTSNPN and CDR2 SVGIG (reference sequence). CDR3 sequence: CAWRGDRSYSPLHF. In nucleotides, the CDR3 is TGTGCCTGGAGGGGGGACAGGAGTTATTCACCCCTCCACTTT.

The chain recombines TRBV30 with TRBJ2-5; D is ambiguous. Germline lookup yields CDR1 GTSNPN and CDR2 SVGIG (reference sequence). The CDR3 totals 11 residues. V gave up 0 bases and J gave up 9 bases, with 8 bases separating them. The CDR3 DNA sequence: TGTGCCTGGAGTGTATCGGCGGCCCAGTACTTC. This encodes CAWSVSAAQYF.

This chain links TRBV29-1 with TRBJ1-1; D is perhaps TRBD1 (6 bases). V shed 7 bases and J shed 5 bases, with 14 bases lying between them. The CDR3 totals 12 residues. CDR1 and CDR2 from the germline V gene are SQVTM and ANQGSEA. The CDR3 DNA reads TGCAGCGGGTTACAGGGACGAACTGAAGCTTTCTTT. Translation: CSGLQGRTEAFF.

This clone has just a few counts. The chain joins TRBV2 to TRBJ2-7; D gene uncertain. Trimming took off 4 bases at V and 5 bases at J, with 6 bases between the two ends. In germline, CDR1 is SNHLY, CDR2 FYNNEI. The CDR3 spans 11 residues. DNA of the CDR3: TGTGCCAGCAGTGTGGGCGACGAGCAGTACTTC. Protein sequence: CASSVGDEQYF.

V is TRBV5-1 and J is TRBJ2-5; D remains ambiguous. V lost 1 base and J 2 bases, leaving 6 bases between the germline ends. The CDR3 consists of 13 residues. Germline lookup yields CDR1 SGHRS and CDR2 YFSETQ. CDR3 loop: CASSLLGQETQYF. As DNA, the CDR3 is TGCGCCAGCAGCTTGCTCGGTCAAGAGACCCAGTACTTC.

As to this clone: Other DNA sequences in this specimen translate into the identical CDR3. The V call is TRBV7-2, the J call TRBJ2-7, with 10 nucleotides matching TRBD1. V was pared by 5 bases and J by 3 bases, with 4 bases of the junction left unmatched. Germline V gives CDR1 SGHTA, CDR2 FQGNSA. The CDR3 is 14 amino acids. In DNA form, the CDR3 reads TGTGCCAGCAGCCCCCGGGACAGGGGCTACGAGCAGTACTTC. Amino acids: CASSPRDRGYEQYF.